What follows is one T cell receptor beta chain and its context. Trimming stripped 2 bases from V and 3 bases from J, with 10 bases between. Germline V gives CDR1 LNHDA, CDR2 SQIVND (reference sequence). This CDR3 comprises 15 residues. The data are from a study of control samples from healthy donors and cancer patients. Sequencing used immunoSEQ multiplex PCR; TCRdb keeps in-frame clones, though not all of them. The sample lists about 72,000 clones, roughly 92% occurring once. V is TRBV19 and J is TRBJ2-2, with unresolved D. This receptor was taken from a woman aged 55-70 years in good health. Material for sequencing was blood. CDR3 sequence: CASSIFHGDTGELFF. The CDR3 region has the DNA TGTGCCAGTAGTATATTTCATGGGGACACCGGGGAGCTGTTTTTT. Full variable domain (outside the CDR3, taken from reference TRBV19 and TRBJ2-2): DGGITQSPKYLFRKEGQNVTLSCEQNLNHDAMYWYRQDPGQGLRLIYYSQIVNDFQKGDIAEGYSVSREKKESFPLTVTSAQKNPTAFYLCASSIFHGDTGELFFGEGSRLTVL.